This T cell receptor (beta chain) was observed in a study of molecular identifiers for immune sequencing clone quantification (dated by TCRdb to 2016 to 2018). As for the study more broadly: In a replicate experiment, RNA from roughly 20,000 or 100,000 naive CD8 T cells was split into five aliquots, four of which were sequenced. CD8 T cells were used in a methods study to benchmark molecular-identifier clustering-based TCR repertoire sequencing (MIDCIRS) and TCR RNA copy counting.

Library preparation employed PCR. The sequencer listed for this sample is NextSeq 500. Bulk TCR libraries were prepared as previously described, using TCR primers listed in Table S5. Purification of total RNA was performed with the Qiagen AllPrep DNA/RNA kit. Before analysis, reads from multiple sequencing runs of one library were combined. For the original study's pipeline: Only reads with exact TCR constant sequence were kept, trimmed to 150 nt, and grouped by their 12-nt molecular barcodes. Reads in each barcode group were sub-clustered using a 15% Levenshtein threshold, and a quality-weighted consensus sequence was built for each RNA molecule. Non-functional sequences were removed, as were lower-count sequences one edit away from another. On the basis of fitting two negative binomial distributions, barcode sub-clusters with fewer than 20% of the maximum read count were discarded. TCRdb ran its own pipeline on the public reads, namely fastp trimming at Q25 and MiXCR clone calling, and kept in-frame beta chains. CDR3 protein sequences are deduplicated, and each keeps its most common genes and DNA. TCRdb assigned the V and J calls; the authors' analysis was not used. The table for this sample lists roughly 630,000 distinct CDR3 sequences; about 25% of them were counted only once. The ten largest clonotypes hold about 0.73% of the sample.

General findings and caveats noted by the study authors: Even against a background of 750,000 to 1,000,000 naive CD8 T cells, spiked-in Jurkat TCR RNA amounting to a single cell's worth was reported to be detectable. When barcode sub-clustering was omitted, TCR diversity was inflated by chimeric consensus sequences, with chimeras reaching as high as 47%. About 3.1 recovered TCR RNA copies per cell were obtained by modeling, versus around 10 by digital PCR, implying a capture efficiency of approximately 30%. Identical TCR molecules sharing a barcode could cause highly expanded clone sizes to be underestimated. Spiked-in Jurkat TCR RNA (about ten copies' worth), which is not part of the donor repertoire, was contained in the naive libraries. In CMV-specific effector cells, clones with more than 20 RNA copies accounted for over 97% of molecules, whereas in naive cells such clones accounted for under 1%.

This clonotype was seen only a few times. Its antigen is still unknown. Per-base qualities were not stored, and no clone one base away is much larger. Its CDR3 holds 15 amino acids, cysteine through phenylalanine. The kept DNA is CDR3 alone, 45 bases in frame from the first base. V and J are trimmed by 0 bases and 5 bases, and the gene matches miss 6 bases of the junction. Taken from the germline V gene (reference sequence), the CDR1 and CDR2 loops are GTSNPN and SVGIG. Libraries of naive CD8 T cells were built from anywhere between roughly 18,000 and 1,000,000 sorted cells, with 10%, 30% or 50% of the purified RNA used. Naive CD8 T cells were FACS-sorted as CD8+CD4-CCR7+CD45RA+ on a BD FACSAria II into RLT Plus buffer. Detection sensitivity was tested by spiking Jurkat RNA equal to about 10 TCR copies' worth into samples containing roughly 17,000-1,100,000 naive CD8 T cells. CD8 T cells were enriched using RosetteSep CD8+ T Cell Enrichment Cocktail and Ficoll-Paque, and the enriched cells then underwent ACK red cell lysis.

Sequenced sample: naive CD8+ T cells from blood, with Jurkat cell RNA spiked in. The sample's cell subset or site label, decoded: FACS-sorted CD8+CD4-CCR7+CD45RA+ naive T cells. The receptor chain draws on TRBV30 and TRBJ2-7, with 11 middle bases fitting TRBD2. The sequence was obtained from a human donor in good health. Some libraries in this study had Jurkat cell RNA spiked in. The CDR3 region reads CAWSVMVSGRDEQYF. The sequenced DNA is TGTGCCTGGAGTGTTATGGTTAGCGGGAGGGACGAGCAGTACTTC.